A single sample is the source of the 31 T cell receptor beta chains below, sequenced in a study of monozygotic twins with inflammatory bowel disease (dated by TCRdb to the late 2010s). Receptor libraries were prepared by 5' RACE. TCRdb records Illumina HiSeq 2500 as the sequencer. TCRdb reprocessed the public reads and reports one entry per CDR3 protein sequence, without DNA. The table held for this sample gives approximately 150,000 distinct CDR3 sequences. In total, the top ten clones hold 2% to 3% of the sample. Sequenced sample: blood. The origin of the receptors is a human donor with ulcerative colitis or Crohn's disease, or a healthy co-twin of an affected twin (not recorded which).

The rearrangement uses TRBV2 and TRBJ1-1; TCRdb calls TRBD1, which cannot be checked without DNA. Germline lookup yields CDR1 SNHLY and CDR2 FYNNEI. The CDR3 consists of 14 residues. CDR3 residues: CASSQQGANTEAFF.

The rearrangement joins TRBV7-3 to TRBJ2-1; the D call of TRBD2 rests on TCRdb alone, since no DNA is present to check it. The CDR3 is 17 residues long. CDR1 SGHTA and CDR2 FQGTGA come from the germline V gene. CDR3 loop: CASSLTRSSGGANEQFF.

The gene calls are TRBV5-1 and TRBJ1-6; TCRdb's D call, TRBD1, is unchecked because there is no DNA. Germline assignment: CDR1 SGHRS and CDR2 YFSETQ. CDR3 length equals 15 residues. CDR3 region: CASSLDRGNHSPLHF.

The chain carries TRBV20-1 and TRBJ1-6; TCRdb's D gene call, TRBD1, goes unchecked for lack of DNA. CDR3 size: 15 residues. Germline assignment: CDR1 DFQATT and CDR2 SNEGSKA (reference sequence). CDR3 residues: CSARPPGAPNSPLHF.

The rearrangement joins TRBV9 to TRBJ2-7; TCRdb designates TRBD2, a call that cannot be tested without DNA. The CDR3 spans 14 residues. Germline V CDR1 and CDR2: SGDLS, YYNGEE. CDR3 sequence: CASSAGGGLYEQYF.

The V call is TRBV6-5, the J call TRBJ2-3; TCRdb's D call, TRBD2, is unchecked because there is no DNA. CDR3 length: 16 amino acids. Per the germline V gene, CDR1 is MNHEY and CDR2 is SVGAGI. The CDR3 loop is CASRPARRGSTDTQYF.

The CDR3 loop is CASTNLNRGLSNQPQHF. The V gene is TRBV18, the J gene TRBJ1-5; checking the TCRdb D call of TRBD1 is not possible without DNA. Germline lookup yields CDR1 KGHSH and CDR2 LQKENI. This CDR3 is 17 amino acids long.

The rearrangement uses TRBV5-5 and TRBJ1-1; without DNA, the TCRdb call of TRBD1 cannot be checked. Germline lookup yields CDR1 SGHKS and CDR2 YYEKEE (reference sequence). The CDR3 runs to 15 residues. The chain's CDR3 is CASSPGWVLDSEAFF.

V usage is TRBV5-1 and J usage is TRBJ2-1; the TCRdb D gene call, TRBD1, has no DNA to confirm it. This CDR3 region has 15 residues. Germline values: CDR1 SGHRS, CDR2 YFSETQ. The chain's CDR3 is CASSVPRVTDNEQFF.

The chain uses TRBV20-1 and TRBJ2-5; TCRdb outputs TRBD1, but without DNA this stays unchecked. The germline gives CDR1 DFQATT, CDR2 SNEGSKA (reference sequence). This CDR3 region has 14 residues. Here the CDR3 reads CSARLPGQGPAEYF.

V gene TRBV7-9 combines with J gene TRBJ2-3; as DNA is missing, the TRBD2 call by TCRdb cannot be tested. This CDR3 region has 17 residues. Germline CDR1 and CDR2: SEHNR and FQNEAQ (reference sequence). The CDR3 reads CASSLARTGGAADTQYF. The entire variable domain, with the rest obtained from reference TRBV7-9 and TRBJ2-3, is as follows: DTGVSQNPRHKITKRGQNVTFRCDPISEHNRLYWYRQTLGQGPEFLTYFQNEAQLEKSRLLSDRFSAERPKGSFSTLEIQRTEQGDSAMYLCASSLARTGGAADTQYFGPGTRLTVL.

The CDR3 is CASSLGPSGGAGEQFF. The rearrangement uses TRBV5-1 and TRBJ2-1; TCRdb outputs TRBD2, but without DNA this stays unchecked. The germline V gene encodes CDR1 SGHRS and CDR2 YFSETQ. This CDR3 comprises 16 residues.

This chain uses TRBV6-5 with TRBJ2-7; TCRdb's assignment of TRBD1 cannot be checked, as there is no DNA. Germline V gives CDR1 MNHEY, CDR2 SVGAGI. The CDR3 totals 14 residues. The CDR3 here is CASSYNTGSYEQYF.

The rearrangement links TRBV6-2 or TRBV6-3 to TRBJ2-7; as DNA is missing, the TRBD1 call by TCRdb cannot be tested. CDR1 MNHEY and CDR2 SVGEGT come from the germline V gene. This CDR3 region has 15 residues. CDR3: CASLTTGTGSYEQYF.

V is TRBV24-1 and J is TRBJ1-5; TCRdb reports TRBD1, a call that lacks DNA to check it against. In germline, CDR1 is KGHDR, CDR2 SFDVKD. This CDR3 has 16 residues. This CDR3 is CATSDNRAGRNQPQHF.

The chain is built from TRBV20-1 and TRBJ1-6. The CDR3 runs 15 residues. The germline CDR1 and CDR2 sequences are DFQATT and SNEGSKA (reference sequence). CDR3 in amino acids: CSASLGALINSPLHF.

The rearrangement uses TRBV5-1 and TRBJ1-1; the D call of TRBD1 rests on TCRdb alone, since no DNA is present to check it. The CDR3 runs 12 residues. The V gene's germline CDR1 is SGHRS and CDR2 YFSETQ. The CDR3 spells CASSFSGTEAFF.

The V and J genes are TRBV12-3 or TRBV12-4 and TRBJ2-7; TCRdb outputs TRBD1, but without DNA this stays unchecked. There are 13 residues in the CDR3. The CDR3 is CASSPGQFYEQYF.

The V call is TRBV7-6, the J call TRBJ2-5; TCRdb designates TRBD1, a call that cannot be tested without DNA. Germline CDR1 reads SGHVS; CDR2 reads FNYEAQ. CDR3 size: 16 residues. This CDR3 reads CASSLRSGQPGETQYF.

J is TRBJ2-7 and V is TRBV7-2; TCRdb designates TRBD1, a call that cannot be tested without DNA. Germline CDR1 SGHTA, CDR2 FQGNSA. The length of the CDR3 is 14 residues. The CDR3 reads CASSPADTYYEQYF. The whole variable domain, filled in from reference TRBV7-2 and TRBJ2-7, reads GAGVSQSPSNKVTEKGKDVELRCDPISGHTALYWYRQSLGQGLEFLIYFQGNSAPDKSGLPSDRFSAERTGGSVSTLTIQRTQQEDSAVYLCASSPADTYYEQYFGPGTRLTVT.

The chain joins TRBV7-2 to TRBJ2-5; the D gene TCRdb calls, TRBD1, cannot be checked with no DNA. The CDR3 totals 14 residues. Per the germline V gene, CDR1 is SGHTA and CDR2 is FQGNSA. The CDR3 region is CASSLDPGEETQYF.

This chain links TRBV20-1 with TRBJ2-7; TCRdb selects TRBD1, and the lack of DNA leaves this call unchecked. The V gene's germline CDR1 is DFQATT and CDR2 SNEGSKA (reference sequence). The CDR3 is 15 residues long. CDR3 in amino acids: CSAKKKTGVDYEQYF.

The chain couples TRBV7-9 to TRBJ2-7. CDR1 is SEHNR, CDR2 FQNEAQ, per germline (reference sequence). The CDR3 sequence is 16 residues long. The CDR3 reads CASSLVGVLRSYEQYF.

CDR3 sequence reads: CASSKSGTGRGEQYF. The chain links TRBV7-2 to TRBJ2-7; TCRdb indicates TRBD1, and absent DNA this call remains unverified. This CDR3 is 15 amino acids long. CDR1 SGHTA and CDR2 FQGNSA come from the germline V gene.

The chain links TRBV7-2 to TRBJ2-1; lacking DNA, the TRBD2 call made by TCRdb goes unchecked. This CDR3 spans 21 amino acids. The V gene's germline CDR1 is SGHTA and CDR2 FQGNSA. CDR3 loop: CASSLPPPRTSGGATYNEQFF.

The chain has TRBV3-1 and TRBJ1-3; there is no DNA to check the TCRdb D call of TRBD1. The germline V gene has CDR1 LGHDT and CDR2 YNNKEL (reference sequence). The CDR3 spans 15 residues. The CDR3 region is CASSQDLQGGNTIYF.

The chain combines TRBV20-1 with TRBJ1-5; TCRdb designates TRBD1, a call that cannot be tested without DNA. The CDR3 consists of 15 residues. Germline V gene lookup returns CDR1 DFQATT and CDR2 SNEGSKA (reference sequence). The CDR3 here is CSARPGPFSHQPQHF.

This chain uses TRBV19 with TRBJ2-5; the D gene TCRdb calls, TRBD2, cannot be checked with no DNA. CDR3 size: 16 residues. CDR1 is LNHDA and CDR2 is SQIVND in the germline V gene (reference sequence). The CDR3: CASSSLAGGSQETQYF.

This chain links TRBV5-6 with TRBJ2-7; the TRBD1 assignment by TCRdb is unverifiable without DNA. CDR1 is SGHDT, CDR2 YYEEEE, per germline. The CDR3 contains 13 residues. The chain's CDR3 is CASSFTGWDEQYF.

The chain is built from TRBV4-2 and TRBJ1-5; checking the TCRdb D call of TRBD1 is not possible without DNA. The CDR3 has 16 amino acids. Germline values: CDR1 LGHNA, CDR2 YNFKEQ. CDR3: CASSPRQGTGNQPQHF.

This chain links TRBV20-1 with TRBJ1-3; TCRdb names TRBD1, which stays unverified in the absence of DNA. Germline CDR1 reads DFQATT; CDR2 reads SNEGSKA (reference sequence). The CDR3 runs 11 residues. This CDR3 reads CSAPDRNTIYF.